This entry concerns a single TCR beta chain. Its antigen specificity is not known. Nothing much larger sits one base from this clone, and base qualities are not available. This sample was included in a study of CD8+ T cells in alopecia areata (dated by TCRdb to 2017 to 2018). Study-wide context: The treated patients took part in an open-label pilot trial in which moderate-to-severe alopecia areata was treated with oral tofacitinib at 5 to 10 mg twice daily. To study T cell clonal expansion in alopecia areata, the researchers applied high-throughput TCRbeta sequencing to both the C3H/HeJ mouse model and human patients. Patients on tofacitinib were biopsied at baseline and after 4 and 24 weeks of treatment, and several of the patients also had a later scalp biopsy. Patients stayed on tofacitinib for 6 to 18 months and then had 6 months of follow-up off drug so that delayed response and recurrence could be assessed. Scalp tissue and sorted CD4+ and CD8+ peripheral blood T cells from patchy and totalis/universalis alopecia areata patients and from healthy controls were covered by human TCRbeta sequencing. RNA was obtained with the PAXgene miRNA kit for fixed scalp, the miRNeasy kit for PBMCs, and the RNeasy kit for mouse skin. Scalp clonality was compared across normal scalp (n=4), patchy alopecia areata scalp (n=8), and alopecia totalis/universalis scalp (n=8). TCRbeta CDR3 regions were amplified by immunoSEQ multiplex PCR with 35 Vbeta forward and 13 Jbeta reverse primers. On the study overall, not on this receptor specifically: Higher clonality and more expanded CD8+ clones were observed in lesional scalp than in normal scalp, particularly in alopecia totalis/universalis, a finding suggestive of antigenic drive. Shared TCR sequences between patients were less evident than in mice, which may be partly attributable to HLA diversity in the patient population. Resident alphabeta T cells in normal human skin are also sequenced, complicating scalp TCR repertoire analysis, unlike mouse skin dominated by gammadelta T cells.

Library preparation used the immunoSEQ multiplex PCR assay. RNA was extracted from all samples and reverse transcribed into cDNA, which served as template for TCR sequencing. First-strand cDNA was synthesized with SuperScript III using a 2:1 mix of oligo-dT and random hexamers. A synthetic immune receptor repertoire was used to gauge amplification bias, and whatever bias remained was removed computationally. The paper's processing steps were these. Raw reads were preprocessed to remove errors, and CDR3 was defined by IMGT conventions from the conserved cysteine to phenylalanine. To get clonality, Shannon entropy was normalized by log2 of the number of productive unique TCRs and the result was subtracted from 1. Whether scalp clones were CD4 or CD8 was inferred by matching scalp TCRbeta sequences against CD4 and CD8 repertoires sorted from blood. The table was pulled from immuneACCESS by TCRdb, which kept in-frame rearrangements only. Such tables lose some clones; where checked, under half of the loss comes from unresolved V genes, and the rest has no known cause. That table supplies the V and J calls and clone size; D and trimming were determined from the DNA. This sample gives about 150,000 clones in total; around 60% of them show up just once. The top ten clones comprise under 6.5% of the sample.

From the germline V gene (reference sequence), CDR1 is GTSNPN and CDR2 is SVGIG. The CDR3 runs 15 amino acids, cysteine and phenylalanine included. The retained sequence is limited to the CDR3, 45 bases, with the frame set at the first base. V drops 0 bases and J drops 0 bases, leaving 11 bases in between. Read against the paper, the sample's time point label means: baseline before oral tofacitinib. Lesional scalp punch biopsies and peripheral blood were collected from alopecia areata patients. PBMCs were isolated by density centrifugation and stained for CD3, CD4 and CD8, after which CD4+ and CD8+ T cells were sorted on a FACSAria.

This clonotype was obtained from a human donor with alopecia areata. The specimen was CD4+ T cells sorted from blood, collected at week 0. Recombination joined TRBV30 with TRBJ1-1; the D region possibly corresponds to TRBD1 (6 bases align). The CDR3 protein sequence reads: CAWSVLGGLNTEAFF. The sequenced DNA is TGTGCCTGGAGTGTACTCGGGGGCTTGAACACTGAAGCTTTCTTT.